This T cell receptor beta chain is drawn from a study of T-cell memory formation after mild COVID-19. Study results and caveats: Cross-reactive memory apparently joined, as some responding clones appeared in pre-infection memory. Clones that got smaller from day 15 to 85 had even CD4/CD8, while clones growing later tipped toward CD4+.

Only a few counts were recorded for this clonotype. As yet, its antigen is unknown. Using constant-segment primers, 5'RACE produced TCR alpha and TCR beta cDNA libraries carrying sample barcodes and UMIs. TCRdb fed the 5' RACE reads into MiXCR, producing one record per CDR3 protein. The sample consists of about 470,000 distinct CDR3 sequences, 15% to 20% of them appearing once. The sequence was collected from an adult woman who had mild COVID-19 (a few samples of this study predate the infection). Cell type and time point are not known. The specimen was PBMCs or a T cell subset sorted from them (not recorded which).

The CDR3 reads CASKRPSTVANYGYTF. The CDR3 bases are TGTGCCAGCAAACGACCCAGCACAGTAGCTAACTATGGCTACACCTTC. The gene calls are TRBV6-5 and TRBJ1-2, with D unclear. Germline V lookup: CDR1 MNHEY, CDR2 SVGAGI. CDR3 length: 16 residues. V was clipped by 7 bases and J by 0 bases, with 18 bases between them.